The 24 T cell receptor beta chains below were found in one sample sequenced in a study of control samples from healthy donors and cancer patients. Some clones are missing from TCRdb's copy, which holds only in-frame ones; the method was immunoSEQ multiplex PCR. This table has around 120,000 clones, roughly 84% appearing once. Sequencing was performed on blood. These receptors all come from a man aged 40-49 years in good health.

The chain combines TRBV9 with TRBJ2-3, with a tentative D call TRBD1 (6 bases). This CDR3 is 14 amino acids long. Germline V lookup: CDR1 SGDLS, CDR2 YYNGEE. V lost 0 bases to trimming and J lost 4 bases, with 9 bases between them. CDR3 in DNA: TGTGCCAGCAGCGTAGTGGGACAAGCAGATACGCAGTATTTT. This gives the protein CASSVVGQADTQYF.

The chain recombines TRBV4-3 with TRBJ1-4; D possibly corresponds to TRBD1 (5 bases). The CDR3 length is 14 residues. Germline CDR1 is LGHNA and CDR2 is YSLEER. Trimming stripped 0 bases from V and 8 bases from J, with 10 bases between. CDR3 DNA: TGCGCCAGCAGCCAAGAGAGGGGTAGGGAAAAACTGTTTTTT. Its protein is CASSQERGREKLFF.

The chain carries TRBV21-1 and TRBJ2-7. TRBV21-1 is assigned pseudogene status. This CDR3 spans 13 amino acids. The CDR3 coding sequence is TGTGCCAGCAAGGGTCTCCGGACCTACGAGCAGTACTTC. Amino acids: CASKGLRTYEQYF.

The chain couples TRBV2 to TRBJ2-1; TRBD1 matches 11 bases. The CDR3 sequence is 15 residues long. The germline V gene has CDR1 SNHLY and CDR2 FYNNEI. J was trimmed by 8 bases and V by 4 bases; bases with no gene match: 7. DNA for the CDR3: TGTGCCAGCAGTGGCCGGGACAGGGGGATCGATGAGCAGTTCTTC. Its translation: CASSGRDRGIDEQFF.

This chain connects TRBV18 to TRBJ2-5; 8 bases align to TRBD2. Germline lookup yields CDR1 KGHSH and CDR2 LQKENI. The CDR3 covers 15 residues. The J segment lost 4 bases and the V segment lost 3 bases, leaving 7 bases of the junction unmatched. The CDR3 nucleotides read TGTGCCAGCTCACCCTCGGCGGGGGGAGGAGAGACCCAGTACTTC. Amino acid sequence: CASSPSAGGGETQYF.

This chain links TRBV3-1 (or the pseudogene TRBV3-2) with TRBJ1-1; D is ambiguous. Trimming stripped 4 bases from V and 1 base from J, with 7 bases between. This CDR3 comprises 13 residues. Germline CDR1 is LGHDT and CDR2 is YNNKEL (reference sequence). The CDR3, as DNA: TGTGCCAGCAGCCTGGGAGAGAACACTGAAGCTTTCTTT. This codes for CASSLGENTEAFF.

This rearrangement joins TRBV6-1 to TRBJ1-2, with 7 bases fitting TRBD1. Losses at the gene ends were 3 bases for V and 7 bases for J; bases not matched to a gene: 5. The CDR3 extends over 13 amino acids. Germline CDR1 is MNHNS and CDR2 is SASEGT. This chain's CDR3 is CASSEVQGSGYTF. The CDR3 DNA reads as TGTGCCAGCAGTGAGGTACAGGGGTCTGGCTACACCTTC.

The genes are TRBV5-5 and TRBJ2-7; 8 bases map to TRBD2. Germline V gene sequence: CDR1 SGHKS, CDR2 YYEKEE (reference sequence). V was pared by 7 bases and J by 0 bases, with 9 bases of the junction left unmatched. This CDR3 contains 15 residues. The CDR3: CASGYTAGASYEQYF. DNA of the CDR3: TGTGCCAGCGGATACACAGCGGGGGCCTCCTACGAGCAGTACTTC.

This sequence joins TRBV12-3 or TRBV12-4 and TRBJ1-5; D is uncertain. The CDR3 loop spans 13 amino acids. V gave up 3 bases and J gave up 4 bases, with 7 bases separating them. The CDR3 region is CASSFRRNQPQHF. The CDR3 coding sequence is TGTGCCAGCAGTTTCAGGAGAAATCAGCCCCAGCATTTT.

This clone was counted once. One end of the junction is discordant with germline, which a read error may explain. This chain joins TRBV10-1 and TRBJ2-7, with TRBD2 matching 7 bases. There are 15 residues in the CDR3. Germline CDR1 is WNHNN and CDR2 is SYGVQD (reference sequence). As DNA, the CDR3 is TGCGCCAGCAGTGAGCTTGGCGGGGGAGTCTACGGGCAGTACTTC. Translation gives CASSELGGGVYGQYF.

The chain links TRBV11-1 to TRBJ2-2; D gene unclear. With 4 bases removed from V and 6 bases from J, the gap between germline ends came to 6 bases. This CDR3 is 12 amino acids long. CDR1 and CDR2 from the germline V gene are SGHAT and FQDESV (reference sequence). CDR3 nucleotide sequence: TGTGCCAGCAGCTATTTCGCCGGGGAGCTGTTTTTT. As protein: CASSYFAGELFF.

This CDR3 reads CASSLNTYEQYF. For the CDR3, the DNA is TGTGCCAGCAGCTTAAATACGTACGAGCAGTACTTC. The rearrangement joins TRBV7-2 to TRBJ2-7; D is unclear. V lost 2 bases, J lost 4 bases, and 6 bases lay in between. The CDR3 spans 12 residues. Germline V lookup: CDR1 SGHTA, CDR2 FQGNSA. Using reference TRBV7-2 and TRBJ2-7 for the parts outside the CDR3, the full variable domain is GAGVSQSPSNKVTEKGKDVELRCDPISGHTALYWYRQSLGQGLEFLIYFQGNSAPDKSGLPSDRFSAERTGGSVSTLTIQRTQQEDSAVYLCASSLNTYEQYFGPGTRLTVT.

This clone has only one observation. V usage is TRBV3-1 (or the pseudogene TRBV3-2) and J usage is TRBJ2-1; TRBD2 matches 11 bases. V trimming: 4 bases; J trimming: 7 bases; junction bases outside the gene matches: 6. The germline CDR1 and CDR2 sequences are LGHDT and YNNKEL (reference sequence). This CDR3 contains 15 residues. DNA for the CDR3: TGTGCCAGCAGCCGGGATAGCGGGGGGGCGAATGAGCAGTTCTTC. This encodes CASSRDSGGANEQFF.

The CDR3 DNA is TGTGCCAGCAGCCCTGGGAATTCTGGAAACACCATATATTTT. Translated, it gives CASSPGNSGNTIYF. V and J are TRBV7-6 and TRBJ1-3; D call uncertain. V was trimmed by 5 bases and J by 1 base, leaving 9 bases between them. Germline values: CDR1 SGHVS, CDR2 FNYEAQ. The CDR3 length is 14 residues. The full variable domain, in which reference TRBV7-6 and TRBJ1-3 provide the parts outside the CDR3, is GAGVSQSPRYKVTKRGQDVALRCDPISGHVSLYWYRQALGQGPEFLTYFNYEAQQDKSGLPNDRFSAERPEGSISTLTIQRTEQRDSAMYRCASSPGNSGNTIYFGEGSWLTVV.

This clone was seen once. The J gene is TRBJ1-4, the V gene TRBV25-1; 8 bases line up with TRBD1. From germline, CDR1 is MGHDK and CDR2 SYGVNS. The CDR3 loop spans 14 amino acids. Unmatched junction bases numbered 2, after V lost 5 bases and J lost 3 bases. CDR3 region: CASSRQGSNEKLFF. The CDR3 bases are TGTGCCAGCAGTCGACAGGGGTCTAATGAAAAACTGTTTTTT.

The CDR3 is CASSLSSGANVLTF. CDR3 coding DNA: TGTGCCAGCAGCTTAAGCTCTGGGGCCAACGTCCTGACTTTC. The chain has TRBV7-9 and TRBJ2-6; no clear D. The length of the CDR3 is 14 residues. CDR1 is SEHNR and CDR2 is FQNEAQ in the germline V gene (reference sequence). V was pared by 2 bases and J by 0 bases, with 2 bases between.

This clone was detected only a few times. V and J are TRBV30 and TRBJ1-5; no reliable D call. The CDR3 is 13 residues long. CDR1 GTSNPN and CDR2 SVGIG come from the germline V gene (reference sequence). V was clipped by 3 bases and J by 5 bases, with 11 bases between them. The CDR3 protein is CAWSLDRYQPQHF. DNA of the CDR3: TGTGCCTGGAGCCTCGACCGCTATCAGCCCCAGCATTTT. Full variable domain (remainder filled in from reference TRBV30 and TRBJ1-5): SQTIHQWPATLVQPVGSPLSLECTVEGTSNPNLYWYRQAAGRGLQLLFYSVGIGQISSEVPQNLSASRPQDRQFILSSKKLLLSDSGFYLCAWSLDRYQPQHFGDGTRLSIL.

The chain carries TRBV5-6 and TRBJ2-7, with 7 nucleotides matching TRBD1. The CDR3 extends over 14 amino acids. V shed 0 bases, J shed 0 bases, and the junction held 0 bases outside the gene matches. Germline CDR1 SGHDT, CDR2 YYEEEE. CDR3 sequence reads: CASSLGQGSYEQYF. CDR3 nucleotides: TGTGCCAGCAGCTTGGGACAGGGCTCCTACGAGCAGTACTTC.

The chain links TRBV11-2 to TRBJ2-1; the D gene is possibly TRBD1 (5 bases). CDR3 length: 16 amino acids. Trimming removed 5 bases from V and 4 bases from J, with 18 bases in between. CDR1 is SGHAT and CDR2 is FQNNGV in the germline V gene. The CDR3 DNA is TGTGCCAGCAGCAGCGAATTCACAGGTTTTTACAATGAGCAGTTCTTC. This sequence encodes CASSSEFTGFYNEQFF.

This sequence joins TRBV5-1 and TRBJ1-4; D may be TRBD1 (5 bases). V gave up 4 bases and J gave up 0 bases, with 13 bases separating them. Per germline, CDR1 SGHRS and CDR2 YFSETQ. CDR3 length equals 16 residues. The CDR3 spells CASSLWGGATNEKLFF. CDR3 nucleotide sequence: TGCGCCAGCAGCCTCTGGGGGGGTGCAACTAATGAAAAACTGTTTTTT.

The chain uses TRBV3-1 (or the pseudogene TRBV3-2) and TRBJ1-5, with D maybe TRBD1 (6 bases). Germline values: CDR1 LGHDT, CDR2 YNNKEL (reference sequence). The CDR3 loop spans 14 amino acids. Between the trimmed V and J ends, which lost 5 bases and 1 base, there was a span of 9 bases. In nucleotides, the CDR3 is TGTGCCAGCAGCAGCGGACAGAGCAATCAGCCCCAGCATTTT. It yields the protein CASSSGQSNQPQHF.

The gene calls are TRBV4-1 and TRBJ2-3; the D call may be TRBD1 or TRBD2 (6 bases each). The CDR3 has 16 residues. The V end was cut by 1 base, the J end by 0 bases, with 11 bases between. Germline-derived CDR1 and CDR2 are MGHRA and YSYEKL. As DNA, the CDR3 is TGCGCCAGCAGCCAAGTAAGAGGGGGGAGCACAGATACGCAGTATTTT. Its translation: CASSQVRGGSTDTQYF.

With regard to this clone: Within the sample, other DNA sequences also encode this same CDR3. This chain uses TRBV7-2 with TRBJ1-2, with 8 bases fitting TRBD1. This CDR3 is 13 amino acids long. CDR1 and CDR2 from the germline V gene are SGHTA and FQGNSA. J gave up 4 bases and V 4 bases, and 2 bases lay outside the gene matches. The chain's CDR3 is CASSYGQGYGYTF. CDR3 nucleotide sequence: TGTGCCAGCAGCTATGGACAGGGCTATGGCTACACCTTC.

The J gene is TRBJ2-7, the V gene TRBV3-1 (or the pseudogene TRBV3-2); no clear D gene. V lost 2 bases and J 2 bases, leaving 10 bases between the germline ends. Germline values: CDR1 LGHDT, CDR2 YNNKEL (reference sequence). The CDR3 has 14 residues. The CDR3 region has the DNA TGTGCCAGCAGCCAACACAGAGACCCCTACGAGCAGTACTTC. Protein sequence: CASSQHRDPYEQYF.